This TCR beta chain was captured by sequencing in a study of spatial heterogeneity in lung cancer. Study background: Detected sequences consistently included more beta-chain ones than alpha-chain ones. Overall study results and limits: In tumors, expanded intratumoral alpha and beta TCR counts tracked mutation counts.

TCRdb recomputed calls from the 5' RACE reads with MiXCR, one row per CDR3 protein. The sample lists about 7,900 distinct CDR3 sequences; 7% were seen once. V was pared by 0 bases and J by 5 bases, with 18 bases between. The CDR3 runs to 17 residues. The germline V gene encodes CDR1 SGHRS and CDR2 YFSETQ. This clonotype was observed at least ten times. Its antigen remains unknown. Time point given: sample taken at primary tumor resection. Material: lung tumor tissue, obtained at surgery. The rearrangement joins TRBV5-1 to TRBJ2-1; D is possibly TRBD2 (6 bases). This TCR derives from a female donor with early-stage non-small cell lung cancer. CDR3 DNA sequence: TGCGCCAGCAGCTTGGACCCCTGGCGGGGCCAACACAATGAGCAGTTCTTC. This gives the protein CASSLDPWRGQHNEQFF.